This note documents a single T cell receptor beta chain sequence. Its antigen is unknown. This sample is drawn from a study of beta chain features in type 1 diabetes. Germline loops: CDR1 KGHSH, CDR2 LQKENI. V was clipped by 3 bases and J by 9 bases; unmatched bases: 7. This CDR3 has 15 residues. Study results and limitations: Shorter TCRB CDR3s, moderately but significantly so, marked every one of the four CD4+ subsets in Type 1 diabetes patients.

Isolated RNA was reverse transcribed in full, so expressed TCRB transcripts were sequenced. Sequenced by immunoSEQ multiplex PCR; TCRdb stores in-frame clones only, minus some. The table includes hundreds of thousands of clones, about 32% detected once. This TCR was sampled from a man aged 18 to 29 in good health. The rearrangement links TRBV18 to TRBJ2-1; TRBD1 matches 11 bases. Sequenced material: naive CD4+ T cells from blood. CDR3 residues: CASSPPGTGGVEQFF. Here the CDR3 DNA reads TGTGCCAGCTCACCTCCCGGGACAGGGGGTGTTGAGCAGTTCTTC.